The 21 T cell receptor beta chains listed next were all sequenced from one sample in a study of high-grade serous ovarian cancer treatment subgroups. Sequencing used immunoSEQ multiplex PCR; TCRdb keeps in-frame clones, though not all of them. Among 7,500 to 10,000 clones listed, 75% to 80% were seen once. Tumor samples were obtained before definitive surgery or chemotherapy. Sequencing used tumor tissue. Receptors originate from a human donor with high-grade serous ovarian cancer.

The chain recombines TRBV7-9 with TRBJ1-2; TRBD1 is a possible D gene (5 bases). The V end was cut by 0 bases, the J end by 8 bases, with 13 bases between. Per germline, CDR1 SEHNR and CDR2 FQNEAQ (reference sequence). The CDR3 is 14 residues long. The CDR3 loop is CASSLAARAVGYTF. The DNA for the CDR3 is TGTGCCAGCAGCTTAGCCGCCAGGGCAGTAGGCTACACCTTC.

V is TRBV7-2 and J is TRBJ2-4; weak D call: TRBD2 (7 bases). Germline V gene data show CDR1 as SGHTA and CDR2 as FQGNSA. The CDR3 is 18 residues long. V was clipped by 3 bases and J by 0 bases, with 18 bases between them. The CDR3 here is CASSLGGGSNLAKNIQYF. The DNA for the CDR3 is TGTGCCAGCAGCTTGGGGGGGGGCTCCAACTTAGCCAAAAACATTCAGTACTTC.

This clone was picked up a small number of times. The chain employs TRBV18 and TRBJ1-2; TRBD1 matches 9 bases. The CDR3 loop spans 14 amino acids. The germline CDR1 and CDR2 sequences are KGHSH and LQKENI. After removal of 2 bases from V and 6 bases from J, the junction contained 4 bases not matched to a gene. This chain's CDR3 is CASSPGTGSDGYTF. The DNA for the CDR3 is TGTGCCAGCTCACCAGGGACAGGGTCGGATGGCTACACCTTC.

The chain recombines TRBV27 with TRBJ2-4; 7 bases agree with TRBD2. The germline V gene encodes CDR1 MNHEY and CDR2 SMNVEV (reference sequence). Trimming took 3 bases from V and 4 from J; bases not matched to a gene: 3. The length of the CDR3 is 14 residues. The CDR3 loop reads CASSLGGGKNIQYF. CDR3 bases: TGTGCCAGCAGTTTGGGCGGGGGAAAAAACATTCAGTACTTC.

This clone is deemed medium-sized. The chain employs TRBV9 and TRBJ1-1; D is unresolved. This CDR3 region has 13 residues. The ends were cut back, 0 bases at V and 0 bases at J, with 3 bases in the middle. Germline V lookup: CDR1 SGDLS, CDR2 YYNGEE. The CDR3 here is CASSVAMNTEAFF. The DNA of the CDR3 is TGTGCCAGCAGCGTAGCCATGAACACTGAAGCTTTCTTT.

This chain links TRBV7-2 with TRBJ2-5; D perhaps matches TRBD1 (5 bases). Germline CDR1 reads SGHTA; CDR2 reads FQGNSA. The CDR3 runs to 14 residues. V was shortened by 1 base and J by 1 base, with 7 bases between the two germline ends. DNA of the CDR3: TGTGCCAGCAGCTTAGTAGGGGCCCAAGAGACCCAGTACTTC. Its translation: CASSLVGAQETQYF.

This rearrangement joins TRBV9 to TRBJ1-2; D may be TRBD1 (5 bases). This CDR3 comprises 13 residues. The germline V and J ends were trimmed by 0 bases and 8 bases, with 11 bases remaining between them. The V gene's germline CDR1 is SGDLS and CDR2 YYNGEE. This CDR3 is CASSVGGVEGYTF. The CDR3 coding sequence is TGTGCCAGCAGCGTAGGAGGGGTGGAGGGCTACACCTTC.

The chain is built from TRBV9 and TRBJ2-2; D possibly matches TRBD1 or TRBD2 (5 bases each). The V gene's germline CDR1 is SGDLS and CDR2 YYNGEE. Trimming cost V 4 bases and J 6 bases, with 19 bases left between them. This CDR3 comprises 16 residues. As DNA, the CDR3 is TGTGCCAGCAGCTCAGACGGGGCGCGCAACGCCGGGGAGCTGTTTTTT. It codes for CASSSDGARNAGELFF.

This chain joins TRBV19 and TRBJ1-5; 7 bases match TRBD1. The CDR3 is made up of 15 amino acids. Germline values: CDR1 LNHDA, CDR2 SQIVND (reference sequence). V gave up 8 bases and J gave up 1 base; unmatched junction bases: 8. The CDR3 DNA reads as TGTGCCAGTCGGGACGACAGGGTGAGCAATCAGCCCCAGCATTTT. Translated: CASRDDRVSNQPQHF.

The V gene is TRBV6-6, the J gene TRBJ1-6; D perhaps matches TRBD1 (6 bases). The CDR3 runs to 15 residues. Trimming cost V 0 bases and J 7 bases, with 10 bases left between them. Germline values: CDR1 MNHNY, CDR2 SVGAGI (reference sequence). CDR3 loop: CASSYSSGDNSPLHF. The CDR3 DNA reads as TGTGCCAGCAGTTACTCGTCAGGGGACAATTCACCCCTCCACTTT.

The table lists this clone with a few counts. The chain has TRBV6-1 and TRBJ1-1; maybe TRBD1 (5 bases). Germline V gene sequence: CDR1 MNHNS, CDR2 SASEGT. The CDR3 length is 15 residues. Trimming shortened V by 5 bases and J by 0 bases, and 13 bases separated the two germline ends. CDR3 region: CASSLRGNMNTEAFF. The DNA of the CDR3 is TGTGCCAGCAGTCTCCGGGGCAACATGAACACTGAAGCTTTCTTT.

This chain uses TRBV11-2 with TRBJ2-7, with TRBD1 matching over 9 bases. Germline V gives CDR1 SGHAT, CDR2 FQNNGV. The CDR3 sequence is 13 residues long. After removal of 5 bases from V and 7 bases from J, the junction contained 6 bases not matched to a gene. CDR3 amino acids: CASSRDREWEQYF. The CDR3 DNA reads TGTGCCAGCAGCCGGGACAGGGAGTGGGAGCAGTACTTC.

The chain carries TRBV29-1 and TRBJ2-7; D remains ambiguous. CDR1 and CDR2 from the germline V gene are SQVTM and ANQGSEA. V lost 5 bases and J lost 6, with 14 bases in between. This CDR3 comprises 12 residues. The CDR3 loop is CSVRDAVGEQYF. The DNA for the CDR3 is TGCAGCGTTCGTGATGCCGTGGGCGAGCAGTACTTC.

The rearrangement uses TRBV6-6 and TRBJ2-2, with D possibly TRBD1 on 6 matching bases. V dropped 8 bases and J dropped 1 base, with 11 bases sitting between them. The germline V gene has CDR1 MNHNY and CDR2 SVGAGI (reference sequence). This CDR3 spans 14 amino acids. CDR3 DNA sequence: TGTGCCAGCTTGGACAGCTTGAACACCGGGGAGCTGTTTTTT. Translation gives CASLDSLNTGELFF.

The sample holds a few counts of this clone. V usage is TRBV19 and J usage is TRBJ1-5; weak D call: TRBD1 (6 bases). There are 15 residues in the CDR3. Per germline, CDR1 LNHDA and CDR2 SQIVND (reference sequence). Trimming took 1 base from V and 1 from J, leaving 8 bases between them. This CDR3 reads CASSIATGSNQPQHF. The CDR3 DNA sequence: TGTGCCAGTAGTATAGCAACAGGGAGCAATCAGCCCCAGCATTTT.

The rearrangement links TRBV4-3 to TRBJ2-3; D remains ambiguous. Trimming left V 1 base short and J 0 bases short, with 8 bases between. The length of the CDR3 is 15 residues. Per germline, CDR1 LGHNA and CDR2 YSLEER. The CDR3 protein is CASSQVGASTDTQYF. CDR3 sequence (DNA): TGCGCCAGCAGCCAAGTGGGTGCTAGCACAGATACGCAGTATTTT.

The rearrangement joins TRBV5-1 to TRBJ1-3; D gene uncertain. V was pared by 3 bases and J by 4 bases, with 8 bases between. The V gene's germline CDR1 is SGHRS and CDR2 YFSETQ. The CDR3 extends over 13 amino acids. The CDR3 is CASSSVLGNTIYF. Here the CDR3 DNA reads TGCGCCAGCAGCTCGGTGCTCGGAAACACCATATATTTT.

This clone was observed a handful of times. The rearrangement links TRBV5-4 to TRBJ1-2; D is undetermined. Trimming stripped 0 bases from V and 4 bases from J, with 13 bases between. The CDR3 contains 15 residues. CDR1 SGHNT and CDR2 YYREEE come from the germline V gene (reference sequence). The CDR3 region is CASSLESAAFYGYTF. The CDR3 DNA reads TGTGCCAGCAGCTTGGAGTCAGCAGCTTTCTATGGCTACACCTTC. Together with reference TRBV5-4 and TRBJ1-2, the CDR3 gives the full variable domain: ETGVTQSPTHLIKTRGQQVTLRCSSQSGHNTVSWYQQALGQGPQFIFQYYREEENGRGNFPPRFSGLQFPNYSSELNVNALELDDSALYLCASSLESAAFYGYTFGSGTRLTVV.

The V gene is TRBV10-3, the J gene TRBJ2-5, with 10 bases aligning to TRBD2. Trimming cost V 0 bases and J 2 bases; bases outside gene matches: 3. Germline values: CDR1 ENHRY, CDR2 SYGVKD. The CDR3 has 16 amino acids. The CDR3 reads CAISESKRGGQETQYF. The DNA for the CDR3 is TGTGCCATCAGTGAGTCGAAGCGGGGGGGACAAGAGACCCAGTACTTC.

This chain connects TRBV15 to TRBJ1-4, with 8 bases lining up with TRBD1. The CDR3 is 15 amino acids. CDR1 LNHNV and CDR2 YYDKDF come from the germline V gene (reference sequence). V was pared by 5 bases and J by 8 bases, with 10 bases of the junction left unmatched. The CDR3 coding sequence is TGTGCCACCAGCGGAGGACAGGGTACGGCGGAAAAACTGTTTTTT. It translates to CATSGGQGTAEKLFF.

This clone appeared a single time. CDR3 in amino acids: CASSLNRAGGDTQYF. The CDR3 bases are TGTGCCAGCAGCTTAAATCGAGCCGGTGGAGATACGCAGTATTTT. J is TRBJ2-3 and V is TRBV7-3; D gene uncertain. CDR1 is SGHTA and CDR2 is FQGTGA in the germline V gene. The CDR3 contains 15 residues. V lost 1 base, J lost 5 bases, and 13 bases lay in between.